One sample yielded the 22 T cell receptor beta chains listed below, sequenced in a study of T cells in Graves' hyperthyroidism and ophthalmopathy. The investigators amplified TCR beta CDR3 regions from RNA transcripts. An initial round of RT-PCR targeting the TCR CDR3 relied on the HTBI primer set. TCRdb re-derived calls from the multiplex PCR reads in MiXCR, one entry per CDR3 protein. Of roughly 550,000 distinct CDR3 sequences listed, approximately 16% were seen once; the top ten hold approximately 32%. Specimen: blood. All receptors come from a woman aged 25 to 45 with Graves' ophthalmopathy.

This chain's CDR3 is CASSEPNPFGASGRSDEQFF. CDR3 DNA sequence: TGCGCCAGCAGTGAGCCCAACCCTTTCGGGGCTAGCGGGAGAAGTGATGAGCAGTTCTTC. The chain joins TRBV10-1 to TRBJ2-1, with 10 bases that match TRBD2. The CDR3 has 20 residues. Losses at the gene ends were 2 bases for V and 8 bases for J; bases not matched to a gene: 21. From germline, CDR1 is WNHNN and CDR2 SYGVQD (reference sequence).

This clonotype was observed a handful of times. The chain couples TRBV5-1 to TRBJ2-2; the match to TRBD2 covers 11 bases. Trimming at V came to 2 bases and at J to 3 bases, leaving 6 bases not matched to a gene. The CDR3 runs 17 residues. The germline CDR1 and CDR2 sequences are SGHRS and YFSETQ. The CDR3, as DNA: TGCGCCAGCAGCTTTATAGCGGGAGGGCCTGACACCGGGGAGCTGTTTTTT. It specifies CASSFIAGGPDTGELFF.

The J gene is TRBJ1-1, the V gene TRBV12-3 or TRBV12-4; D gene ambiguous. The CDR3 has 12 amino acids. Trimming took 2 bases from V and 11 from J, leaving 12 bases between them. CDR3: CASSLSTAGAFF. The CDR3 region has the DNA TGTGCCAGCAGTTTAAGTACCGCGGGTGCTTTCTTT.

This sequence joins TRBV5-1 and TRBJ2-4, with 10 bases matching TRBD1. This CDR3 is 16 amino acids long. The germline V gene has CDR1 SGHRS and CDR2 YFSETQ. V lost 0 bases to trimming and J lost 4 bases; unmatched junction nucleotides: 4. This CDR3 reads CASSLGTGGLKNIQYF. The CDR3 nucleotides are TGCGCCAGCAGCTTGGGGACAGGGGGATTAAAAAACATTCAGTACTTC. Together with reference TRBV5-1 and TRBJ2-4, the CDR3 gives the full variable domain: KAGVTQTPRYLIKTRGQQVTLSCSPISGHRSVSWYQQTPGQGLQFLFEYFSETQRNKGNFPGRFSGRQFSNSRSEMNVSTLELGDSALYLCASSLGTGGLKNIQYFGAGTRLSVL.

This chain connects TRBV12-3 or TRBV12-4 to TRBJ1-2; D is uncertain. This CDR3 spans 14 amino acids. V shed 5 bases and J shed 8 bases, with 18 bases lying between them. CDR3 sequence reads: CASSPLSRVGGYTF. CDR3 nucleotides: TGTGCCAGCAGTCCCCTTTCTAGGGTGGGGGGCTACACCTTC.

This clonotype has more than one count but fewer than ten. The chain carries TRBV29-1 and TRBJ1-1, with D maybe TRBD1 (5 bases). Germline CDR1 SQVTM, CDR2 ANQGSEA. V was clipped by 3 bases and J by 2 bases, with 10 bases between them. The CDR3 contains 13 residues. CDR3 nucleotides: TGCAGCGTTGAGAGGGGCCGAAACACTGAAGCTTTCTTT. Translating gives CSVERGRNTEAFF.

The chain combines TRBV20-1 with TRBJ2-7, with a weak D call TRBD2 (6 bases). From germline, CDR1 is DFQATT and CDR2 SNEGSKA (reference sequence). The CDR3 is 14 amino acids. V gave up 3 bases and J gave up 1 base, with 13 bases separating them. The CDR3 nucleotides read TGCAGTGCTAGGTGGGACTTTCCTTCCTACGAGCAGTACTTC. Its translation is CSARWDFPSYEQYF.

This clonotype was observed many times. The genes are TRBV7-8 and TRBJ1-2; the D gene is possibly TRBD1 (5 bases). The CDR3 spans 16 residues. V was clipped by 5 bases and J by 2 bases, with 18 bases between them. The germline V gene has CDR1 SGHVS and CDR2 FQNEAQ. CDR3 sequence reads: CASSTRNIGANYGYTF. The DNA of the CDR3 is TGTGCCAGCAGCACCCGTAACATCGGGGCCAACTATGGCTACACCTTC.

As DNA, the CDR3 is TGTGCCAGCAGCCACCACCGGACTAGCGGAGTGATCACAGATACGCAGTATTTT. Its translation is CASSHHRTSGVITDTQYF. J is TRBJ2-3 and V is TRBV4-2; 10 nucleotides line up with TRBD2. V shed 3 bases and J 2 bases; nucleotides not matched to a gene: 11. From germline, CDR1 is LGHNA and CDR2 YNFKEQ. This CDR3 has 18 residues.

The sample holds many counts of this clonotype. V and J are TRBV7-8 and TRBJ2-1; TRBD1 might be the D (6 bases). Germline assignment: CDR1 SGHVS and CDR2 FQNEAQ. The CDR3 covers 13 residues. V was clipped by 3 bases and J by 7 bases, with 10 bases between them. The CDR3 sequence is CASSFRDMNEQFF. CDR3 nucleotide sequence: TGTGCCAGCAGCTTCCGGGACATGAATGAGCAGTTCTTC.

This clonotype was found many times. The chain combines TRBV10-3 with TRBJ2-1; D not certain. Looked up from germline, CDR1 is ENHRY and CDR2 is SYGVKD. V was pared by 3 bases and J by 1 base, with 10 bases between. The CDR3 is 15 residues long. The CDR3 reads CAISDRSSSYNEQFF. CDR3 coding DNA: TGTGCCATCAGTGACAGATCATCATCCTACAATGAGCAGTTCTTC.

A word on this clonotype: A much more abundant neighbour one base away suggests this may be a read error. This chain links TRBV28 with TRBJ2-1; a possible D gene is TRBD2 (5 bases). The V gene lost 6 bases and the J gene lost 6 bases, with 12 bases spanning the gap. This CDR3 has 13 amino acids. The V gene's germline CDR1 is MDHEN and CDR2 SYDVKM. The CDR3 spells CASRGDWVNEQFF. The CDR3 DNA reads TGTGCCAGCAGGGGAGATTGGGTCAATGAGCAGTTCTTC.

The chain joins TRBV29-1 to TRBJ2-4; the D is unclear. The ends were cut back, 4 bases at V and 2 bases at J, with 9 bases in the middle. This CDR3 has 13 amino acids. CDR1 and CDR2 from the germline V gene are SQVTM and ANQGSEA. The CDR3 sequence: CSVVADTKNIQYF. DNA for the CDR3: TGCAGCGTTGTGGCAGATACCAAAAACATTCAGTACTTC.

In this sample, this clonotype turned up a few times. V and J are TRBV9 and TRBJ2-2, with D perhaps matching TRBD1 or TRBD2 (6 bases each). With 3 bases removed from V and 5 bases from J, the gap between germline ends came to 11 bases. The CDR3 totals 14 residues. CDR1 SGDLS and CDR2 YYNGEE come from the germline V gene. CDR3 nucleotide sequence: TGTGCCAGCAGCGAGGGGGGTCGGACCGGGGAGCTGTTTTTT. Encoded protein: CASSEGGRTGELFF.

The chain couples TRBV30 to TRBJ1-5; 7 bases are a match to TRBD1. The junction had 7 bases not matched to a gene; V was cut back by 5 bases and J by 3 bases. Germline V gene data show CDR1 as GTSNPN and CDR2 as SVGIG (reference sequence). This CDR3 contains 14 residues. The CDR3: CAWVRTGFNQPQHF. CDR3 DNA: TGTGCCTGGGTTAGGACAGGTTTCAATCAGCCCCAGCATTTT. Supplemented by reference TRBV30 and TRBJ1-5, the full variable domain reads SQTIHQWPATLVQPVGSPLSLECTVEGTSNPNLYWYRQAAGRGLQLLFYSVGIGQISSEVPQNLSASRPQDRQFILSSKKLLLSDSGFYLCAWVRTGFNQPQHFGDGTRLSIL.

This clonotype was observed a single time. This rearrangement joins TRBV28 to TRBJ2-1; 10 positions match TRBD1. Trimming at V came to 10 bases and at J to 6 bases, leaving 6 bases not matched to a gene. This CDR3 is 13 amino acids long. Germline V gene data show CDR1 as MDHEN and CDR2 as SYDVKM. This chain's CDR3 is CATRDRGVNEQFF. DNA for the CDR3: TGTGCCACACGGGACAGGGGCGTCAATGAGCAGTTCTTC.

This clonotype was detected many times. This chain uses TRBV20-1 with TRBJ1-4; the D is unclear. The CDR3 loop spans 14 amino acids. The V and J ends lost 7 bases and 4 bases respectively, with 16 bases between them. Germline-derived CDR1 and CDR2 are DFQATT and SNEGSKA (reference sequence). CDR3 DNA sequence: TGCAGTGTTAGGATAGGGCAGGTTAATGAAAAACTGTTTTTT. Translated, it gives CSVRIGQVNEKLFF.

The rearrangement uses TRBV6-1 and TRBJ2-2, with D unresolved. The germline V gene encodes CDR1 MNHNS and CDR2 SASEGT. CDR3 length equals 13 residues. Trimming took 4 bases from V and 7 from J, leaving 10 bases between them. The DNA of the CDR3 is TGTGCCAGCAGTGTTACAACCCACGGGGAGCTGTTTTTT. Encoded protein: CASSVTTHGELFF.

The chain joins TRBV6-1 to TRBJ1-1; D uncertain. Germline CDR1 is MNHNS and CDR2 is SASEGT. The CDR3 covers 14 residues. Deletions cut 2 bases from V and 5 bases from J, with 12 bases between. DNA of the CDR3: TGTGCCAGCAGTGAACGGATGGAGCGGACTGAAGCTTTCTTT. Residues: CASSERMERTEAFF.

At least ten counts were recorded for this clonotype. The V gene is TRBV9, the J gene TRBJ1-2; TRBD1 might be the D (5 bases). The CDR3 is 13 amino acids. Germline CDR1 SGDLS, CDR2 YYNGEE. Trimming removed 4 bases from V and 5 bases from J, with 12 bases in between. CDR3 DNA: TGTGCCAGCAGCCCGGAGGGGCAGTATGGCTACACCTTC. Protein sequence: CASSPEGQYGYTF. The whole variable domain, filled in from reference TRBV9 and TRBJ1-2, reads DSGVTQTPKHLITATGQRVTLRCSPRSGDLSVYWYQQSLDQGLQFLIQYYNGEERAKGNILERFSAQQFPDLHSELNLSSLELGDSALYFCASSPEGQYGYTFGSGTRLTVV.

This chain uses TRBV4-3 with TRBJ2-2, with D unresolved. V gave up 1 base and J gave up 0 bases, with 12 bases separating them. The CDR3 totals 17 residues. Germline-derived CDR1 and CDR2 are LGHNA and YSLEER. The CDR3, as DNA: TGCGCCAGCAGCCAAGGAACGGTCCTTTCGAACACCGGGGAGCTGTTTTTT. The encoded protein is CASSQGTVLSNTGELFF.

On this clonotype itself: The germline gene is not matched at one end of the junction; a read error may be the cause. V gene TRBV28 combines with J gene TRBJ1-1; 7 positions match TRBD1. The length of the CDR3 is 15 residues. CDR1 is MDHEN, CDR2 SYDVKM, per germline. This CDR3 is CVSSPRTGRGAEAFF. The CDR3 DNA is TGTGTCAGCAGCCCTCGGACAGGACGAGGCGCTGAAGCTTTCTTT. The full variable domain, completed using reference TRBV28 and TRBJ1-1, is DVKVTQSSRYLVKRTGEKVFLECVQDMDHENMFWYRQDPGLGLRLIYFSYDVKMKEKGDIPEGYSVSREKKERFSLILESASTNQTSMYLCVSSPRTGRGAEAFFGQGTRLTVV.